One sample yielded the 17 T cell receptor beta chains listed below, sequenced in a study of monozygotic twins with inflammatory bowel disease. One entry per CDR3 protein, without DNA, is what TCRdb gives after re-calling the 5' RACE reads. This sample contains some 160,000 distinct CDR3 sequences. What was sequenced was blood. These receptors all stem from a human donor with ulcerative colitis or Crohn's disease, or a healthy co-twin of an affected twin (not recorded which).

The chain links TRBV20-1 to TRBJ1-2. Germline assignment: CDR1 DFQATT and CDR2 SNEGSKA (reference sequence). The CDR3 covers 14 residues. The CDR3: CSASFGRQAHGYTF.

The V and J genes are TRBV5-5 and TRBJ1-2; TCRdb outputs TRBD1, but without DNA this stays unchecked. The CDR3 sequence is 15 residues long. Germline CDR1 and CDR2: SGHKS and YYEKEE (reference sequence). CDR3 residues: CASSSGQDRNYGYTF.

The rearrangement links TRBV6-1 to TRBJ1-1; TCRdb's assignment of TRBD1 cannot be checked, as there is no DNA. The CDR3 covers 15 residues. Germline V gene data show CDR1 as MNHNS and CDR2 as SASEGT. The CDR3 sequence is CASSPGQTLNTEAFF.

This sequence joins TRBV2 and TRBJ1-1. This CDR3 region has 15 residues. In germline, CDR1 is SNHLY, CDR2 FYNNEI. The CDR3 loop is CASSKENSENTEAFF. Supplemented by reference TRBV2 and TRBJ1-1, the full variable domain reads EPEVTQTPSHQVTQMGQEVILRCVPISNHLYFYWYRQILGQKVEFLVSFYNNEISEKSEIFDDQFSVERPDGSNFTLKIRSTKLEDSAMYFCASSKENSENTEAFFGQGTRLTVV.

CDR3 loop: CASRPQTGGYTF. The rearrangement links TRBV12-2 to TRBJ1-2. TRBV12-2 is flagged as a pseudogene. The CDR3 sequence is 12 residues long.

The genes are TRBV7-2 and TRBJ1-3. This CDR3 contains 12 residues. The germline V gene has CDR1 SGHTA and CDR2 FQGNSA. This CDR3 reads CASSLERNTIYF.

V is TRBV20-1 and J is TRBJ2-7. The germline V gene encodes CDR1 DFQATT and CDR2 SNEGSKA (reference sequence). The CDR3 consists of 14 residues. CDR3 residues: CSARDARNPYEQYF.

This chain uses TRBV5-1 with TRBJ2-5; the D call of TRBD1 rests on TCRdb alone, since no DNA is present to check it. Per the germline V gene, CDR1 is SGHRS and CDR2 is YFSETQ. The CDR3 contains 15 residues. CDR3 residues: CASSLGPQGGETQYF.

This sequence joins TRBV30 and TRBJ1-2. The CDR3 is 13 amino acids. Looked up from germline, CDR1 is GTSNPN and CDR2 is SVGIG (reference sequence). CDR3 in amino acids: CAWSVQGLYGYTF.

V usage is TRBV5-1 and J usage is TRBJ2-1; absent DNA, TCRdb's TRBD2 call cannot be checked. Germline V gene data show CDR1 as SGHRS and CDR2 as YFSETQ. The CDR3 totals 14 residues. The CDR3 loop reads CASSFGASPNEQFF.

The V and J genes are TRBV5-6 and TRBJ2-1; TCRdb indicates TRBD2, and absent DNA this call remains unverified. Per the germline V gene, CDR1 is SGHDT and CDR2 is YYEEEE. The CDR3 is 18 residues long. CDR3: CASSLEVLAGGPGNEQFF. The full variable domain, rest sourced from reference TRBV5-6 and TRBJ2-1, is DAGVTQSPTHLIKTRGQQVTLRCSPKSGHDTVSWYQQALGQGPQFIFQYYEEEERQRGNFPDRFSGHQFPNYSSELNVNALLLGDSALYLCASSLEVLAGGPGNEQFFGPGTRLTVL.

The chain combines TRBV20-1 with TRBJ1-5; TCRdb's assignment of TRBD1 cannot be checked, as there is no DNA. This CDR3 spans 15 amino acids. CDR1 and CDR2 (germline): DFQATT, SNEGSKA (reference sequence). The CDR3 loop is CSARGQGRSNQPQHF.

This chain connects TRBV9 to TRBJ2-2. The CDR3 covers 13 residues. CDR1 is SGDLS and CDR2 is YYNGEE in the germline V gene. The CDR3: CASSADNTGELFF.

The CDR3 sequence is CSASPGSYNSPLHF. This chain links TRBV20-1 with TRBJ1-6; TCRdb indicates TRBD1, and absent DNA this call remains unverified. The CDR3 totals 14 residues. Per germline, CDR1 DFQATT and CDR2 SNEGSKA (reference sequence).

The chain has TRBV5-1 and TRBJ2-7. Germline V gives CDR1 SGHRS, CDR2 YFSETQ. This CDR3 contains 13 residues. CDR3 residues: CASSLTYSYEQYF.

This chain connects TRBV20-1 to TRBJ1-1; the D gene TCRdb calls, TRBD1, cannot be checked with no DNA. The germline CDR1 and CDR2 sequences are DFQATT and SNEGSKA (reference sequence). This CDR3 has 13 residues. CDR3 sequence reads: CSARPGANTEAFF.

This rearrangement joins TRBV12-3 or TRBV12-4 to TRBJ1-1. There are 14 residues in the CDR3. The CDR3 sequence is CASSLAAPNTEAFF.